Each of the 9 T cell receptor beta chains below was sequenced from the same sample in a study of T cells after posttransplantation cyclophosphamide. Treatment was busulfan-fludarabine conditioning, a marrow graft, and cyclophosphamide on days +3 and +4. Profiling relied on immunoSEQ multiplex PCR, and the TCRdb table lists in-frame clones only, not all of them. Sampling found roughly 2,900 clones, none seen once. The source material was PBMCs, sampled 30 days after allogeneic stem cell transplant with posttransplant cyclophosphamide. The source of these receptors is a female patient aged 60 or older who received an allogeneic stem cell transplant from an unrelated donor, was CMV-positive, and had acute GVHD only. A subset of T cells may come from the graft donor.

Sample share makes this clone medium-sized. The V and J genes are TRBV7-6 and TRBJ1-6; no reliable D call. The CDR3 has 15 amino acids. V was pared by 1 base and J by 4 bases, with 8 bases between. Germline V gene lookup returns CDR1 SGHVS and CDR2 FNYEAQ. DNA of the CDR3: TGTGCCAGCAGCTTAGATACAGAGTATAATTCACCCCTCCACTTT. It specifies CASSLDTEYNSPLHF.

This clone was detected ten times or more. The DNA for the CDR3 is TGTGCCAGTAGTACCACGACAGGGGGTTCCTACGAGCAGTACTTC. It specifies CASSTTTGGSYEQYF. The chain combines TRBV19 with TRBJ2-7, with 9 bases aligning to TRBD1. This CDR3 contains 15 residues. Germline CDR1 is LNHDA and CDR2 is SQIVND (reference sequence). V was clipped by 4 bases and J by 1 base; unmatched bases: 5.

This clone has ten or more counts. J is TRBJ2-1 and V is TRBV11-2; a possible D gene is TRBD1 (6 bases). Germline V lookup: CDR1 SGHAT, CDR2 FQNNGV. Deletions cut 4 bases from V and 0 bases from J, with 13 bases between. CDR3 length: 16 amino acids. The CDR3 sequence is CASSSGLGASYNEQFF. Written as DNA, the CDR3 is TGTGCCAGCAGCTCCGGACTGGGGGCCTCCTACAATGAGCAGTTCTTC.

This clone was recorded many times. This rearrangement joins TRBV5-1 to TRBJ2-7, with 7 positions matching TRBD1. The CDR3 runs 12 residues. V shed 4 bases, J shed 3 bases, and the junction held 1 base outside the gene matches. Germline CDR1 is SGHRS and CDR2 is YFSETQ. CDR3 sequence (DNA): TGCGCCAGCAGCCCAGGGGGCTACGAGCAGTACTTC. As protein: CASSPGGYEQYF.

This clone appeared many times. The V and J genes are TRBV15 and TRBJ1-1; D is perhaps TRBD1 (5 bases). Per germline, CDR1 LNHNV and CDR2 YYDKDF (reference sequence). This CDR3 has 14 residues. Trimming removed 3 bases from V and 4 bases from J, with 12 bases in between. The DNA of the CDR3 is TGTGCCACCAGCAGTCTTCAGGGTCCCACTGAAGCTTTCTTT. Amino acid sequence: CATSSLQGPTEAFF. Full variable domain (outside the CDR3, taken from reference TRBV15 and TRBJ1-1): DAMVIQNPRYQVTQFGKPVTLSCSQTLNHNVMYWYQQKSSQAPKLLFHYYDKDFNNEADTPDNFQSRRPNTSFCFLDIRSPGLGDTAMYLCATSSLQGPTEAFFGQGTRLTVV.

This clone is labeled medium-sized (0.01 to 0.1%). V gene TRBV5-5 combines with J gene TRBJ2-7; D is perhaps TRBD2 (5 bases). Germline V gives CDR1 SGHKS, CDR2 YYEKEE (reference sequence). V was shortened by 3 bases and J by 5 bases, with 18 bases between the two germline ends. This CDR3 region has 15 residues. The CDR3 protein is CASSWTLGYTNEQYF. CDR3 DNA: TGTGCCAGCAGCTGGACTTTGGGCTATACCAACGAGCAGTACTTC. The complete variable domain, with remaining parts taken from reference TRBV5-5 and TRBJ2-7, reads DAGVTQSPTHLIKTRGQQVTLRCSPISGHKSVSWYQQVLGQGPQFIFQYYEKEERGRGNFPDRFSARQFPNYSSELNVNALLLGDSALYLCASSWTLGYTNEQYFGPGTRLTVT.

The table lists this clone with many counts. The chain uses TRBV27 and TRBJ2-7, with D maybe TRBD2 (5 bases). CDR1 is MNHEY, CDR2 SMNVEV, per germline (reference sequence). This CDR3 is built from 12 residues. V lost 7 bases and J lost 4, with 11 bases in between. The CDR3 DNA reads as TGTGCCAGCAAGCGGTTCGGTTACGAGCAGTACTTC. Its protein product is CASKRFGYEQYF.

This clone was seen repeatedly, ten times or more. This chain links TRBV7-9 with TRBJ2-1; a possible D gene is TRBD1 (6 bases). The CDR3 has 12 amino acids. CDR1 SEHNR and CDR2 FQNEAQ come from the germline V gene (reference sequence). V gave up 0 bases and J gave up 12 bases, with 9 bases separating them. The CDR3 coding sequence is TGTGCCAGCAGCTTAGCGGCCAGGGGGCAGTTCTTC. It codes for CASSLAARGQFF.

This clone was recorded many times. The rearrangement uses TRBV2 and TRBJ1-1; 7 nucleotides line up with TRBD1. The trim removed 7 bases at V and 1 base at J, leaving 9 bases unmatched. CDR3 size: 15 residues. CDR1 is SNHLY, CDR2 FYNNEI, per germline. This CDR3 reads CASIVNRGGNTEAFF. The CDR3 region has the DNA TGTGCCAGCATCGTCAACAGGGGAGGGAACACTGAAGCTTTCTTT.